What follows are 13 T cell receptor beta chains derived from one specimen sequenced in a study of beta chain features in type 1 diabetes (dated by TCRdb to between 2017 and 2018). Overall study results and their limits: A moderate but significant shortening of TCRB CDR3 length was observed in type 1 diabetes patients in all four CD4+ subsets.

Libraries were built with the immunoSEQ multiplex PCR assay. The entire amount of isolated RNA was reverse transcribed using the High Capacity cDNA Reverse Transcription Kit, so the sequenced TCRB transcripts were expressed ones. TCRdb took this table from immuneACCESS and kept in-frame rearrangements with V and J called. Such tables lack part of the clones; where checked against another copy, unresolved V genes explain under half of the gap, and the rest is unexplained. The sample table contains around 260,000 clones; only one count was recorded for around 22% of them. The ten largest clones capture 0.012% of the sample. For these receptors, no antigen is known. Input material: naive CD4+ T cells from blood. The cell subset or site label, as the study defines it: true naive CD4+ T cells. The receptors were sampled from a woman aged 25 to 39 with type 1 diabetes.

This clone has just a few counts. The chain combines TRBV4-1 with TRBJ2-1; 10 bases match TRBD2. CDR1 is MGHRA, CDR2 YSYEKL, per germline. With V trimmed by 1 base and J by 7 bases, 13 bases remained unmatched. The CDR3 consists of 18 residues. CDR3 region: CASSQALQREGLRNEQFF. The CDR3 nucleotides read TGCGCCAGCAGCCAAGCGTTGCAGCGGGAGGGCCTGAGGAATGAGCAGTTCTTC.

This clone turned up a few times. This chain connects TRBV10-3 to TRBJ1-2; the match to TRBD1 covers 7 bases. The CDR3 has 12 residues. V shed 6 bases, J shed 4 bases, and the junction held 2 bases outside the gene matches. CDR1 and CDR2 from the germline V gene are ENHRY and SYGVKD. The CDR3 here is CAISGQAYGYTF. The CDR3 DNA sequence: TGTGCCATCAGCGGACAGGCCTATGGCTACACCTTC.

V usage is TRBV9 and J usage is TRBJ2-1; D is unresolved. The CDR3 sequence is 14 residues long. The germline gives CDR1 SGDLS, CDR2 YYNGEE. Trimming pared 0 bases from V and 1 base from J, leaving 5 bases between. CDR3 in amino acids: CASSVAVSYNEQFF. CDR3 DNA sequence: TGTGCCAGCAGCGTAGCGGTTTCCTACAATGAGCAGTTCTTC.

This clone has a handful of counts. The CDR3 DNA sequence: TGTGCCAGTAGGAACAGTTTGGTAACTCGGGATGAAGCTTTCTTT. It is translated as CASRNSLVTRDEAFF. This chain uses TRBV19 with TRBJ1-1; D not certain. Germline CDR1 is LNHDA and CDR2 is SQIVND (reference sequence). V was cut by 6 bases and J by 7 bases, with 21 bases left in between. There are 15 residues in the CDR3.

This clone was counted a few times. The chain couples TRBV28 to TRBJ1-2; unclear D gene. The CDR3 loop spans 14 amino acids. Trimming shortened V by 2 bases and J by 5 bases, and 12 bases separated the two germline ends. Germline-derived CDR1 and CDR2 are MDHEN and SYDVKM. CDR3 region: CASSLEARNYGYTF. DNA of the CDR3: TGTGCCAGCAGTTTAGAGGCCAGAAATTATGGCTACACCTTC.

CDR3 sequence (DNA): TGCAGCGTTGTTCACCGGGACAGCTACAATGAGCAGTTCTTC. Its translation: CSVVHRDSYNEQFF. The chain combines TRBV29-1 with TRBJ2-1, with 7 bases matching TRBD1. CDR1 and CDR2 from the germline V gene are SQVTM and ANQGSEA. CDR3 length equals 14 residues. J lost 3 bases, V lost 4 bases, and 6 bases had no gene match.

CDR3 in amino acids: CASSQDRGYSNTEAFF. DNA of the CDR3: TGTGCCAGCAGTCAAGACAGGGGGTATTCGAACACTGAAGCTTTCTTT. The rearrangement joins TRBV27 to TRBJ1-1; 9 bases are shared with TRBD1. This CDR3 spans 16 amino acids. The V gene's germline CDR1 is MNHEY and CDR2 SMNVEV (reference sequence). The J segment lost 1 base and the V segment lost 5 bases, leaving 8 bases of the junction unmatched.

The rearrangement links TRBV5-1 to TRBJ1-1, with D perhaps TRBD1 (5 bases). The germline CDR1 and CDR2 sequences are SGHRS and YFSETQ. V dropped 7 bases and J dropped 4 bases, with 17 bases sitting between them. This CDR3 spans 14 amino acids. The chain's CDR3 is CASRRAGRTTEAFF. The CDR3 DNA is TGCGCCAGCCGCCGCGCGGGGCGCACCACTGAAGCTTTCTTT.

CDR3 in DNA: TGTGCCGTCAGCCCACTAGCGGGAGGCGAGACCCAGTACTTC. Translated: CAVSPLAGGETQYF. This chain connects TRBV30 to TRBJ2-5; TRBD2 aligns across 12 bases. CDR3 length: 14 residues. The germline gives CDR1 GTSNPN, CDR2 SVGIG (reference sequence). Germline trimming cut 8 bases from V and 5 bases from J; bases unmatched to any gene: 9.

This clone has a handful of counts. CDR3 protein: CASSNIATNEKLFF. CDR3 nucleotide sequence: TGCGCCAGCAGCAATATTGCAACTAATGAAAAACTGTTTTTT. The chain recombines TRBV5-1 with TRBJ1-4; no definite D call. The germline gives CDR1 SGHRS, CDR2 YFSETQ. V was shortened by 4 bases and J by 0 bases, with 7 bases between the two germline ends. The CDR3 covers 14 residues.

V and J are TRBV28 and TRBJ2-7; TRBD2 is a possible D gene (6 bases). This CDR3 comprises 15 residues. Germline CDR1 is MDHEN and CDR2 is SYDVKM. V was clipped by 4 bases and J by 5 bases, with 18 bases between them. The CDR3, as DNA: TGTGCCAGCAGTTCGCCCGGACTCCCGGGGGACGAGCAGTACTTC. This gives the protein CASSSPGLPGDEQYF.

V and J are TRBV6-5 and TRBJ2-7; D may be TRBD1 (5 bases). The germline gives CDR1 MNHEY, CDR2 SVGAGI. The CDR3 is made up of 13 amino acids. The V gene lost 7 bases and the J gene lost 0 bases, with 10 bases spanning the gap. In DNA form, the CDR3 reads TGTGCCAGCACCGCGACAGACTCCTACGAGCAGTACTTC. It yields the protein CASTATDSYEQYF.

The chain combines TRBV30 with TRBJ2-1; the match to TRBD2 covers 12 bases. The junction had 9 bases not matched to a gene; V was cut back by 4 bases and J by 8 bases. CDR1 GTSNPN and CDR2 SVGIG come from the germline V gene (reference sequence). The CDR3 is 15 residues long. The CDR3 is CAWNHLAGGPDEQFF. In DNA, the CDR3 is TGTGCCTGGAACCACCTAGCGGGAGGGCCAGATGAGCAGTTCTTC.